This T cell receptor (beta chain) was documented in a study of blood T cell repertoires in COVID-19. Background on the study: The United States, Italy and Spain provided the acute and convalescent COVID-19 samples. T cells, B-cell-depleted T cells, or PBMCs supplied cDNA or gDNA.

The germline V gene has CDR1 SGHTA and CDR2 FQGNSA. The CDR3 has 13 amino acids. V was pared by 0 bases and J by 5 bases, with 8 bases between. Authors' analysis steps: Reference gene primer amplification yielded estimated nucleated cell counts. The repertoire was sequenced with immunoSEQ multiplex PCR; TCRdb's copy has only in-frame clones and lacks some. The V and J calls and clone size come from that table; D and trimming were worked out from the DNA. This table holds about 240,000 clones, roughly 80% found once. The chain joins TRBV7-2 to TRBJ2-7; possibly TRBD2 for D (5 bases). This TCR derives from a woman aged 18-29 years with acute or convalescent COVID-19. The sample taken for sequencing was peripheral blood. CDR3 region: CASSLALEDEQYF. In nucleotides, the CDR3 is TGTGCCAGCAGCTTAGCGCTGGAGGACGAGCAGTACTTC.